This T cell receptor (beta chain) comes out of a study of vaccination effects on CD4 cells after COVID-19. Study conclusions and caveats: Vaccine- and infection-induced clones showed marked clonal contraction late following vaccination.

Measured with immunoSEQ multiplex PCR; TCRdb has only the in-frame clones, and not every one. This sample yields tens of thousands of clones, of which about 75% are seen a single time; roughly 18% belongs to the top ten. This clone has only a few counts. Its specificity is unknown. Antigen-specific CD4+ T cells were expanded (with viral peptide pools) by the ViraFEST assay ahead of sequencing. The culture ran for roughly ten days, and then CD4+ T cells were isolated. This individual tested PCR-positive for SARS-CoV-2 infection between March and December 2020. It was with around 10 IU/ml IL-2 and about 9.2 ug/ml peptides that a few million PBMC per well were cultured. The origin of this receptor is a human donor who had a prior SARS-CoV-2 infection. Sequencing was performed on CD4+ T cells from PBMCs cultured with SARS-CoV-2 spike peptides, taken before COVID-19 vaccination.

CDR3: CARSLFGGQVSNQPQHF. The DNA of the CDR3 is TGTGCCAGAAGCTTGTTCGGGGGGCAGGTAAGCAATCAGCCCCAGCATTTT. V is TRBV5-3 and J is TRBJ1-5, with D maybe TRBD1 (6 bases). TRBV5-3 is placed among ORFs of uncertain function. The CDR3 has 17 amino acids. The germline V and J ends were trimmed by 1 base and 1 base, with 15 bases remaining between them.